These T cell receptor beta chains were read from a single sample in a study of T-cell memory formation after mild COVID-19. TCRdb itself ran the 5' RACE reads through MiXCR, one entry per CDR3 protein. Here the sample spans roughly 600,000 distinct CDR3 sequences, roughly 18% being singletons. The sample consisted of PBMCs or a T cell subset sorted from them (not recorded which). The receptors were sampled from an adult woman who had mild COVID-19 (a few samples of this study predate the infection). Cell type and time point are not known. The CDR3 runs from the conserved cysteine through the conserved F or W. Fields, in order: clone size, D gene, J gene, V gene, CDR3 protein, CDR3 DNA. A D gene is named only where the DNA matches it firmly. For some rows the clone size is stated as once, few or many, or as a class when expanded; others skip it.

. | TRBD1 | TRBJ2-2 | TRBV12-3/TRBV12-4 | CASSFYRGQATGELFF | TGTGCCAGCAGTTTTTACAGGGGTCAGGCTACTGGGGAGCTGTTTTTT
. | . | TRBJ2-3 | TRBV14 | CASSQPWDTQYF | TGTGCCAGCAGCCAACCCTGGGATACGCAGTATTTT
. | TRBD2 | TRBJ2-1 | TRBV12-3/TRBV12-4 | CASSRLAGGDEQFF | TGTGCCAGCAGCCGACTAGCGGGTGGCGATGAGCAGTTCTTC
few | . | TRBJ2-7 | TRBV12-3/TRBV12-4 | CASSLAGDPSYEQYF | TGTGCCAGCAGTTTAGCGGGGGATCCTTCCTACGAGCAGTACTTC
. | . | TRBJ2-2 | TRBV11-3 | CASSPVGRFFTGELFF | TGTGCCAGCAGCCCCGTCGGCAGATTTTTCACCGGGGAGCTGTTTTTT
few | TRBD1 | TRBJ2-7 | TRBV7-8 | CASSLYGQGEYEQYF | TGTGCCAGCAGCCTATACGGACAGGGGGAGTACGAGCAGTACTTC
many | . | TRBJ2-7 | TRBV5-1 | CASSQGGFYEQYF | TGCGCCAGCAGCCAGGGAGGCTTTTACGAGCAGTACTTC
. | . | TRBJ2-4 | TRBV7-9 | CASSLMGVGKNIQYF | TGTGCCAGCAGCTTAATGGGGGTGGGAAAAAACATTCAGTACTTC
. | . | TRBJ1-2 | TRBV12-3/TRBV12-4 | CASGDTRGGYGYTF | TGTGCCAGCGGGGACACGCGGGGGGGATATGGCTACACCTTC
few | . | TRBJ2-3 | TRBV5-8 | CASRTGRVTGADTQYF | TGTGCCAGCAGAACAGGGAGGGTAACGGGGGCAGATACGCAGTATTTT
many | . | TRBJ2-7 | TRBV5-6 | CASTPVGGRANSYEQYF | TGTGCCAGCACCCCGGTGGGGGGCAGGGCGAATTCCTACGAGCAGTACTTC
few | . | TRBJ1-5 | TRBV12-3/TRBV12-4 | CASSFGWDTYQPQHF | TGTGCCAGCAGTTTCGGGTGGGACACATATCAGCCCCAGCATTTT
. | . | TRBJ1-2 | TRBV5-1 | CASSPGQTVGYGYTF | TGCGCCAGCAGCCCCGGACAGACCGTGGGGTATGGCTACACCTTC
. | . | TRBJ1-5 | TRBV11-2 | CASSLAGEEPQHF | TGTGCCAGCAGCTTAGCAGGAGAGGAGCCCCAGCATTTT
few | . | TRBJ2-3 | TRBV29-1 | CSAGQSVTDTQYF | TGCAGCGCCGGACAGAGCGTCACAGATACGCAGTATTTT
few | . | TRBJ2-6 | TRBV18 | CASSPTAGGRTSGANVLTF | TGTGCCAGCTCACCAACGGCTGGGGGCAGGACTTCCGGGGCCAACGTCCTGACTTTC
few | TRBD1 | TRBJ2-7 | TRBV2 | CASSWTGIHNYEQYF | TGTGCCAGCAGTTGGACAGGGATCCACAACTACGAGCAGTACTTC
few | TRBD1 | TRBJ2-2 | TRBV5-1 | CASSLKGQGASNTGELFF | TGCGCCAGCAGCTTGAAGGGACAGGGCGCTTCGAACACCGGGGAGCTGTTTTTT
few | . | TRBJ2-1 | TRBV7-2 | CASTLSRTNNEQFF | TGTGCCAGCACCCTTTCGAGGACCAACAATGAGCAGTTCTTC
. | TRBD1 | TRBJ2-7 | TRBV5-6 | CASSYVPGQGSYEQYF | TGTGCCAGCAGCTATGTTCCGGGACAGGGATCCTACGAGCAGTACTTC
. | . | TRBJ1-1 | TRBV14 | CASSQYRVFMNTEAFF | TGTGCCAGCAGCCAATATCGGGTCTTCATGAACACTGAAGCTTTCTTT
few | TRBD1 | TRBJ2-2 | TRBV6-5 | CASRIGQGISYSGELFF | TGTGCCAGCAGGATAGGACAGGGGATCTCTTACTCCGGGGAGCTGTTTTTT
once | . | TRBJ1-5 | TRBV7-2 | CASSSSFTQPQHF | TGTGCCAGCAGCTCGTCGTTCACCCAGCCCCAGCATTTT
. | TRBD1 | TRBJ1-2 | TRBV5-6 | CASSLPGQLTYGYTF | TGTGCCAGCAGCTTGCCGGGACAGTTAACCTATGGCTACACCTTC
many | . | TRBJ2-5 | TRBV7-2 | CASSSAGWRETQYF | TGTGCCAGCAGCTCCGCGGGTTGGCGGGAGACCCAGTACTTC
. | . | TRBJ2-1 | TRBV20-1 | CSAPRGNNEQFF | TGCAGTGCTCCGCGTGGGAACAATGAGCAGTTCTTC
few | TRBD1 | TRBJ2-7 | TRBV30 | CAWSAGTGTFEQYF | TGTGCCTGGAGTGCGGGGACAGGTACTTTCGAGCAGTACTTC